This T cell receptor (beta chain) was profiled in a study of T-cell memory formation after mild COVID-19. As for the study in general: Clusters were largely donor specific.

The study, taken as a whole, reports: CD4+ contracting clones lay mainly in CM and EM, CD8+ ones in EMRA. CD4+ bias marked clones expanding day 15 to 37, unlike balanced contracting clones.

On this clonotype: Its antigen is unidentified.

The authors produced TCR alpha and TCR beta cDNA libraries with sample barcodes and UMIs by 5'RACE using constant-segment primers. TCRdb re-called the 5' RACE reads through MiXCR, storing one row per CDR3 protein. The sample holds around 400,000 distinct CDR3 sequences; roughly a quarter are singletons and the top ten take about 8.7%. The length of the CDR3 is 13 residues. Trimming left V 7 bases short and J 1 base short, with 14 bases between. Looked up from germline, CDR1 is DFQATT and CDR2 is SNEGSKA (reference sequence). The rearrangement joins TRBV20-1 to TRBJ2-7, with D maybe TRBD1 (6 bases). The receptor was derived from an adult woman who had mild COVID-19 (a few samples of this study predate the infection). Cell type and time point are not known. The sequencing input was PBMCs or a T cell subset sorted from them (not recorded which). In DNA form, the CDR3 reads TGCAGTGTCATAACAGGGTCGTCCTACGAGCAGTACTTC. Translating it yields CSVITGSSYEQYF.